This T cell receptor (beta chain) was identified during a study of blood T cell repertoires in COVID-19. Germline V gives CDR1 SEHNR, CDR2 FQNEAQ (reference sequence). The CDR3 totals 15 residues. The ends lost 1 base at V and 2 bases at J; junction bases unmatched: 2. This clone was recorded a few times. This table comes from immunoSEQ multiplex PCR, and its TCRdb copy is limited to in-frame clones, with some not included. In the table there are 130,000 to 150,000 clones, around 82% of which are singletons. The V and J genes are TRBV7-9 and TRBJ2-7, with TRBD2 matching 10 bases. The source is a human donor with acute or convalescent COVID-19. The donor label of this sample is uncertain. The source material was peripheral blood. The CDR3 nucleotides are TGTGCCAGCAGCTTAGGTCTAGCGGGGGCCTACGAGCAGTACTTC. Its protein is CASSLGLAGAYEQYF.